This T cell receptor (beta chain) was profiled in a study of cytotoxic CD8 clonotypes in ibrutinib-treated CLL. Produced via immunoSEQ multiplex PCR; TCRdb's table is partial and in-frame only. Of under 300,000 clones in the sample, 60% to 75% were seen once. This CDR3 is 17 amino acids long. V lost 3 bases and J 2 bases, leaving 20 bases between the germline ends. In germline, CDR1 is SEHNR, CDR2 FQNEAQ (reference sequence). V and J are TRBV7-9 and TRBJ2-7, with D possibly TRBD2 on 5 matching bases. The sequence came from a human donor with chronic lymphocytic leukemia. Sequencing was performed on PBMCs, taken after 24 months of ibrutinib treatment. DNA for the CDR3: TGTGCCAGCAGCTTTTATTTTAGCCGCGAGGGTCCCTACGAGCAGTACTTC. Residues: CASSFYFSREGPYEQYF.